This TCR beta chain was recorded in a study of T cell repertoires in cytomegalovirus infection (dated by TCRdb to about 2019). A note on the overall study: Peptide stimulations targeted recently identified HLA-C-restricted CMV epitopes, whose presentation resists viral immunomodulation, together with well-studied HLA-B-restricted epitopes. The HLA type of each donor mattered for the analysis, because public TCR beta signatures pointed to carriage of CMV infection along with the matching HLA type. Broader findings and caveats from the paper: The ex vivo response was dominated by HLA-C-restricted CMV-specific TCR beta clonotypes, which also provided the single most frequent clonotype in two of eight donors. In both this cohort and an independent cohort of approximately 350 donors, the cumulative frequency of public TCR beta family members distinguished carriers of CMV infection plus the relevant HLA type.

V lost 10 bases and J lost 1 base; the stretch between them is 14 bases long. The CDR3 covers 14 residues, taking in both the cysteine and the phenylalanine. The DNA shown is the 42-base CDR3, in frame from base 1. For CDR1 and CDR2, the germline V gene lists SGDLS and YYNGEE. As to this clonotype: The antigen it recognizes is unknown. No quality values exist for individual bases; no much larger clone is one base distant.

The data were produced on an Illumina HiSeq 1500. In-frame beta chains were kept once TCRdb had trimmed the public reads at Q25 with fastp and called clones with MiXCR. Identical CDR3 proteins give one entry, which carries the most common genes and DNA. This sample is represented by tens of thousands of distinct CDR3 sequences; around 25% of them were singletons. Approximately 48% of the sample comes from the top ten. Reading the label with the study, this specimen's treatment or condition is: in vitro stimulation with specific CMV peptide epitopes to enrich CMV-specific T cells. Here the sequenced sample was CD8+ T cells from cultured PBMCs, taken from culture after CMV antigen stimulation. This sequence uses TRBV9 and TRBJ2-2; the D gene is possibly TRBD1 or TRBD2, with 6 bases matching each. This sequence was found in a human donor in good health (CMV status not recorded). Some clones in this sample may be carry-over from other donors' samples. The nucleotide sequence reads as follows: TGTGCCGGGGGCGGGGACGGGAACACCGGGGAGCTGTTTTTT. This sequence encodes CAGGGDGNTGELFF. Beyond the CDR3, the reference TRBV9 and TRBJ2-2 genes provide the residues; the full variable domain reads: DSGVTQTPKHLITATGQRVTLRCSPRSGDLSVYWYQQSLDQGLQFLIQYYNGEERAKGNILERFSAQQFPDLHSELNLSSLELGDSALYFCAGGGDGNTGELFFGEGSRLTVL.